Below are 12 T cell receptor beta chains sequenced from a single sample in a study of blood T cells in healthy people across ages (dated by TCRdb to between 2015 and 2016). Libraries were prepared through 5' RACE. The reads were generated on an Illumina HiSeq 2500. A second PCR of roughly 6 to 12 cycles was run with a J-beta primer mix and a sample-barcoded 5' primer. The raw public data were reprocessed by TCRdb itself: fastp quality trimming at Q25, MiXCR clonotype calling, in-frame beta chains only. All rows with the same CDR3 protein become a single entry with the most common DNA and genes. This sample comprises approximately 1.5 million distinct CDR3 sequences, 35% to 45% of them detected only once. The ten largest make up approximately 4.1% of the sample. The sequenced material came from blood. All receptors come from a woman between 18 and 29 years old in good health.

This clonotype was observed a few times. CDR3 in amino acids: CASSPDTGGSTDTQYF. CDR3 nucleotide sequence: TGTGCCAGCAGCCCCGATACGGGAGGGTCAACAGATACGCAGTATTTT. V gene TRBV16 combines with J gene TRBJ2-3; 8 bases align to TRBD2. The CDR3 has 16 residues. Germline lookup yields CDR1 KGHSY and CDR2 FQNENV. V shed 4 bases, J shed 3 bases, and the junction held 9 bases outside the gene matches.

The rearrangement joins TRBV11-2 to TRBJ2-2; D remains ambiguous. This CDR3 has 16 amino acids. Germline CDR1 is SGHAT and CDR2 is FQNNGV. The ends were cut back, 3 bases at V and 3 bases at J, with 14 bases in the middle. The CDR3 sequence is CASSLGILVDTGELFF. The CDR3 bases are TGTGCCAGCAGCTTGGGGATCCTAGTGGACACCGGGGAGCTGTTTTTT. The whole variable domain, filled in from reference TRBV11-2 and TRBJ2-2, reads EAGVAQSPRYKIIEKRQSVAFWCNPISGHATLYWYQQILGQGPKLLIQFQNNGVVDDSQLPKDRFSAERLKGVDSTLKIQPAKLEDSAVYLCASSLGILVDTGELFFGEGSRLTVL.

The chain couples TRBV7-9 to TRBJ2-3; the D gene is possibly TRBD1 (6 bases). This CDR3 is 14 amino acids long. CDR1 and CDR2 (germline): SEHNR, FQNEAQ (reference sequence). Trimming pared 6 bases from V and 4 bases from J, leaving 14 bases between. CDR3 nucleotides: TGTGCCAGCAGTCCGACAGGAAACTCAGATACGCAGTATTTT. This sequence encodes CASSPTGNSDTQYF.

J is TRBJ2-1 and V is TRBV5-1; TRBD2 aligns across 9 bases. The CDR3 spans 15 residues. CDR1 is SGHRS, CDR2 YFSETQ, per germline. After removal of 1 base from V and 7 bases from J, the junction contained 6 bases not matched to a gene. Written as DNA, the CDR3 is TGCGCCAGCAGCTTGTTGGGGACTAGCAGTAATGAGCAGTTCTTC. Its protein product is CASSLLGTSSNEQFF.

V is TRBV7-9 and J is TRBJ2-1, with a tentative D call TRBD2 (5 bases). The germline gives CDR1 SEHNR, CDR2 FQNEAQ (reference sequence). V was trimmed by 1 base and J by 8 bases, leaving 12 bases between them. This CDR3 is built from 14 residues. This CDR3 is CASSLGASSDEQFF. CDR3 DNA sequence: TGTGCCAGCAGCTTAGGGGCTAGCAGTGATGAGCAGTTCTTC.

The chain has TRBV20-1 and TRBJ1-3; 7 bases are a match to TRBD1. There are 16 residues in the CDR3. Germline assignment: CDR1 DFQATT and CDR2 SNEGSKA (reference sequence). The V and J ends lost 0 bases and 2 bases, in that order; junction bases with no gene match: 7. The DNA for the CDR3 is TGCAGTGCTAGAGATCGGGTTACAGGGGCTGGAAACACCATATATTTT. This translates into CSARDRVTGAGNTIYF.

V is TRBV9 and J is TRBJ1-4; 7 bases match TRBD1. The CDR3 contains 16 residues. The ends lost 3 bases at V and 3 bases at J; junction bases unmatched: 8. Germline V gives CDR1 SGDLS, CDR2 YYNGEE. The CDR3: CASSAIGTASNEKLFF. For the CDR3, the DNA is TGTGCCAGCAGCGCCATCGGGACAGCGTCTAATGAAAAACTGTTTTTT.

The count of this clonotype is one. One junction end does not reproduce the germline sequence, and a read error may be involved. The chain uses TRBV4-1 and TRBJ1-5; tentative D call: TRBD1 (5 bases). Germline CDR1 is MGHRA and CDR2 is YSYEKL. The CDR3 extends over 18 amino acids. The CDR3 sequence: CAGSQDKAGRAGYQPQHF. The DNA for the CDR3 is TGCGCCGGCAGCCAAGATAAAGCTGGCAGGGCGGGCTATCAGCCCCAGCATTTT.

The chain joins TRBV7-2 to TRBJ2-3; 8 positions match TRBD2. Germline trimming cut 4 bases from V and 7 bases from J; bases unmatched to any gene: 7. CDR3 length: 14 residues. Germline V gene sequence: CDR1 SGHTA, CDR2 FQGNSA. CDR3 sequence: CASSSRTSIHTQYF. The DNA for the CDR3 is TGTGCCAGCAGCTCCCGGACTAGCATTCATACGCAGTATTTT.

The gene calls are TRBV7-9 and TRBJ2-5; 7 nucleotides align to TRBD2. V shed 5 bases, J shed 4 bases, and the junction held 10 bases outside the gene matches. Looked up from germline, CDR1 is SEHNR and CDR2 is FQNEAQ (reference sequence). CDR3 length: 15 residues. The CDR3 protein is CASSPAGGGRETQYF. The CDR3 nucleotides are TGTGCCAGCAGCCCCGCTGGGGGGGGGAGAGAGACCCAGTACTTC.

A remark on this clonotype: A much more abundant neighbour one base away suggests this may be a read error. The chain uses TRBV6-2 or TRBV6-3 and TRBJ2-1; TRBD2 is a possible D gene (6 bases). The CDR3 loop spans 11 amino acids. In germline, CDR1 is MNHEY, CDR2 SVGEGT. V lost 6 bases and J lost 9, with 9 bases in between. The CDR3, as DNA: TGTGCCAGCAGGTACGGGGGTGAGCAGTTCTTC. Translating gives CASRYGGEQFF.

The table lists this clonotype with a few counts. The genes are TRBV4-2 and TRBJ2-1; D might be TRBD2 (5 bases). Germline assignment: CDR1 LGHNA and CDR2 YNFKEQ. This CDR3 spans 16 amino acids. V lost 4 bases, J lost 7 bases, and 20 bases lay in between. CDR3 DNA: TGTGCCAGCAGCCTAGAGACCGGGGTCACGGGGAATGAGCAGTTCTTC. Translation: CASSLETGVTGNEQFF.